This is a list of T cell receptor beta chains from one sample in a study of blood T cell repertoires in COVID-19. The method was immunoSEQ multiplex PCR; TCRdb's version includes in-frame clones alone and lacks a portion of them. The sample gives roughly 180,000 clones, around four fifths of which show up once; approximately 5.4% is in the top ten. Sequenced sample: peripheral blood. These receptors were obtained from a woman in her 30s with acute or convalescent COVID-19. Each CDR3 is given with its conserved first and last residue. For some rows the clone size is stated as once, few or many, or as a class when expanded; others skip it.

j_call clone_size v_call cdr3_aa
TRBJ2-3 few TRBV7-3 CASSLSGGAATQYF
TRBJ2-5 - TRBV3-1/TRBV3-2 CASSPLTSGIKTQYF
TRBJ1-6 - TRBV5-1 CASRSDFNSPLHF
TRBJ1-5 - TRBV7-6 CASSTRFNQPQHF
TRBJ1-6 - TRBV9 CASSPGGAIAYSPLHF
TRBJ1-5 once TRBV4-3 CASSQDGGGNQPQHF
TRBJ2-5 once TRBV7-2 CASSLDRGQETQYF
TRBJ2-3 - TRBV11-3 CASSLGGGATDTQYF
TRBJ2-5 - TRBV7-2 CASSIRDRGPAETQYF
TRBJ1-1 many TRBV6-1 CASSEGVMNTEAFF
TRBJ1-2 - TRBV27 CASSPVSRYGYTF
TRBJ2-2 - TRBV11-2 CASSSHLRSRWTGELFF
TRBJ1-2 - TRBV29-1 CSTERQGLYGYTF
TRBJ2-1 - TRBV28 CASSLWPGSSYNEQFF
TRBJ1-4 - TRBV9 CASSPRGGTNEKLFF
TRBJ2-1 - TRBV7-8 CASSVRGTGKLGGQFF
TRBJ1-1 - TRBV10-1 CASSSRQGRDTEAFF
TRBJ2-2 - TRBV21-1 CASSPPGGRGTGELFF
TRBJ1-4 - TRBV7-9 CASSFDQGANEKLFF
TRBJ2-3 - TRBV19 CASSIAGSTDTQYF
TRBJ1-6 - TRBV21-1 CASSKGDRGNSPLHF
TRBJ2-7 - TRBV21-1 CASSSPGQPPPYEQYF
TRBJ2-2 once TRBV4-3 CASSHGGLAGANTGELFF
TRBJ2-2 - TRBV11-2 CASSLIWAANTGELFF
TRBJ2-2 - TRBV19 CASTGRAGTGELFF
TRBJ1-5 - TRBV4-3 CASSQGVGSSNQPQHF
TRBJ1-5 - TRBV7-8 CASSSGVYRPQHF
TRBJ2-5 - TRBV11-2 CASSFGTSGVLETQYF
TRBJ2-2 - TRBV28 CASTGAGGPGELFF
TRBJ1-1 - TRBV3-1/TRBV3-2 CASSQDPRDRGEAFF
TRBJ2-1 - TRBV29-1 CSVIRLAGGREQFF
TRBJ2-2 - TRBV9 CASNLQGSAVTGELFF
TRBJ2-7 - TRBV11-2 CASSFTSGSSYEQYF
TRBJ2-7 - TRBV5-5 CASSLGSVHSYEQYF
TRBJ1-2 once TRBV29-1 CSVEDSAGGVDYGYTF
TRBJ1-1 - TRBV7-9 CASSSALTGRAPEAFF
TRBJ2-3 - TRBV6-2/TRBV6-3 CASSAGQHADTQYF
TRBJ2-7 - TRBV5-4 CASSHAGGSSYEQYF
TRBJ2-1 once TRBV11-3 CASSLVGTSIREQFF
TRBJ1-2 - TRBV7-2 CATPGNRGRSSDGYTF
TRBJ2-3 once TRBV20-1 CSASLVPDTQYF
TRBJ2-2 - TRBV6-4 CASSDKGDTGELFF
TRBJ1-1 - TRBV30 CAWIPEVWAEAFF
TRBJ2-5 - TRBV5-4 CASSLARETQYF
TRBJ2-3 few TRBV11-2 CASSLGHGGGRDTQYF
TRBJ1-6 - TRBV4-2 CASSPEDRAYNSPLHF